This is a list of T cell receptor beta chains from one sample in a study of T cell changes during pregnancy in multiple sclerosis. The data were produced by immunoSEQ multiplex PCR, yet TCRdb's version contains in-frame clones alone and is incomplete. The sample shows 20,000 to 25,000 clones, around nine tenths of them seen only once. The material sequenced was CD4+ T cells from peripheral blood mononuclear cells, taken in the first trimester of pregnancy. The receptor source for this set is a female donor in good health, enrolled as a control in a pregnancy study. Both conserved end residues are part of each CDR3. Fields, in order: D gene, V gene, J gene, clone size, CDR3 protein, CDR3 DNA. The D gene is left open where the match is weak. Not every row has a clone size; where given, it reads once, few, many or a size class.

D gene: TRBD1; V gene: TRBV7-9; J gene: TRBJ2-7; clone size: .; CDR3 protein: CASSAGTDYEQYF; CDR3 DNA: TGTGCCAGCAGCGCCGGGACAGACTACGAGCAGTACTTC
D gene: .; V gene: TRBV13; J gene: TRBJ2-7; clone size: few; CDR3 protein: CASRRGGGGYEQYF; CDR3 DNA: TGTGCCAGCAGGCGGGGAGGGGGAGGATACGAGCAGTACTTC
D gene: .; V gene: TRBV7-2; J gene: TRBJ2-7; clone size: .; CDR3 protein: CASSLWAREQYF; CDR3 DNA: TGTGCCAGCAGCTTATGGGCAAGGGAGCAGTACTTC
D gene: .; V gene: TRBV6-5; J gene: TRBJ2-7; clone size: .; CDR3 protein: CASSYLGSALSYEQYF; CDR3 DNA: TGTGCCAGCAGTTACCTCGGGAGCGCCCTCTCCTACGAGCAGTACTTC
D gene: .; V gene: TRBV27; J gene: TRBJ2-7; clone size: .; CDR3 protein: CASSLIRALDPYEQYF; CDR3 DNA: TGTGCCAGCAGTCTTATCAGGGCCCTGGACCCGTACGAGCAGTACTTC
D gene: .; V gene: TRBV27; J gene: TRBJ2-7; clone size: .; CDR3 protein: CASSFSSRGEQYF; CDR3 DNA: TGTGCCAGCAGTTTTAGTTCCCGAGGCGAGCAGTACTTC
D gene: .; V gene: TRBV4-1; J gene: TRBJ2-5; clone size: .; CDR3 protein: CASSQGGRKETQYF; CDR3 DNA: TGCGCCAGCAGCCAAGGGGGGAGGAAAGAGACCCAGTACTTC
D gene: .; V gene: TRBV11-2; J gene: TRBJ1-1; clone size: .; CDR3 protein: CASALRGWGGTEAFF; CDR3 DNA: TGTGCCAGCGCCCTAAGGGGTTGGGGGGGCACTGAAGCTTTCTTT
D gene: TRBD2; V gene: TRBV5-4; J gene: TRBJ2-7; clone size: .; CDR3 protein: CASSRRSGIYEQYF; CDR3 DNA: TGTGCCAGCAGTCGTAGAAGCGGGATCTACGAGCAGTACTTC
D gene: TRBD2; V gene: TRBV5-1; J gene: TRBJ2-2; clone size: .; CDR3 protein: CASSWNSGEGTGELFF; CDR3 DNA: TGCGCCAGCAGCTGGAATAGCGGGGAGGGCACCGGGGAGCTGTTTTTT
D gene: TRBD2; V gene: TRBV4-2; J gene: TRBJ2-3; clone size: .; CDR3 protein: CASSQKTSGGPGDTQYF; CDR3 DNA: TGTGCCAGCAGCCAAAAAACTAGCGGGGGGCCGGGGGATACGCAGTATTTT
D gene: TRBD2; V gene: TRBV7-9; J gene: TRBJ2-1; clone size: .; CDR3 protein: CASSSGQAGGIYNEQFF; CDR3 DNA: TGTGCCAGCAGCTCCGGCCAAGCGGGAGGAATCTACAATGAGCAGTTCTTC
D gene: TRBD2; V gene: TRBV7-3; J gene: TRBJ2-1; clone size: few; CDR3 protein: CASSRTSGGSISYNEQFF; CDR3 DNA: TGTGCCAGCAGTCGGACTAGCGGGGGTTCAATTTCCTACAATGAGCAGTTCTTC
D gene: TRBD2; V gene: TRBV6-5; J gene: TRBJ2-1; clone size: .; CDR3 protein: CASSLLAGVGNEQFF; CDR3 DNA: TGTGCCAGCAGTTTACTAGCGGGAGTTGGCAATGAGCAGTTCTTC
D gene: TRBD1; V gene: TRBV27; J gene: TRBJ1-2; clone size: .; CDR3 protein: CASSFGTGQGQGGYTF; CDR3 DNA: TGTGCCAGCAGTTTTGGCACGGGACAGGGGCAGGGGGGCTACACCTTC
D gene: TRBD2; V gene: TRBV5-4; J gene: TRBJ2-2; clone size: .; CDR3 protein: CASSLVGLPQGAGELFF; CDR3 DNA: TGTGCCAGCAGCTTGGTGGGACTACCCCAAGGGGCCGGGGAGCTGTTTTTT
D gene: TRBD1; V gene: TRBV5-1; J gene: TRBJ2-2; clone size: .; CDR3 protein: CASSHLRGDRASWVGELFF; CDR3 DNA: TGCGCCAGCAGCCATCTCCGAGGGGACAGGGCTAGTTGGGTCGGGGAGCTGTTTTTT
D gene: .; V gene: TRBV14; J gene: TRBJ1-6; clone size: .; CDR3 protein: CASSLWAAGPDSPLHF; CDR3 DNA: TGTGCCAGCAGCCTCTGGGCAGCGGGCCCTGATTCACCCCTCCACTTT
D gene: TRBD1; V gene: TRBV4-1; J gene: TRBJ1-4; clone size: .; CDR3 protein: CASSHPDRDNEKLFF; CDR3 DNA: TGCGCCAGCAGCCACCCAGACAGGGATAATGAAAAACTGTTTTTT
D gene: .; V gene: TRBV13; J gene: TRBJ2-3; clone size: .; CDR3 protein: CASSPLGTDTQYF; CDR3 DNA: TGTGCCAGCAGCCCCCTAGGAACAGATACGCAGTATTTT
D gene: TRBD1; V gene: TRBV2; J gene: TRBJ2-7; clone size: .; CDR3 protein: CASRRDSNSYEQYF; CDR3 DNA: TGTGCCAGCCGAAGGGACAGTAACTCCTACGAGCAGTACTTC
D gene: TRBD2; V gene: TRBV28; J gene: TRBJ2-7; clone size: .; CDR3 protein: CASSWTSGIYEQYF; CDR3 DNA: TGTGCCAGCAGTTGGACTAGCGGGATCTACGAGCAGTACTTC